The clone carrying this TCR beta chain was observed once. Libraries were prepared by immunoSEQ multiplex PCR; TCRdb keeps only in-frame clonotypes and omits some of them. The sample consists of about 120,000 clones, about 80% of them appearing once. The sample comes from a study of PD-1 blockade in mismatch repair-deficient tumors. The sequence derives from an adult with mismatch repair-deficient cancer. This specimen consisted of peripheral blood, obtained approximately 64 weeks after starting pembrolizumab.

The chain's CDR3 is CATGLLTSGSSYNEQFF. For the CDR3, the DNA is TGTGCCACCGGATTATTGACTAGCGGGAGTAGCTACAATGAGCAGTTCTTC. This chain links TRBV7-6 with TRBJ2-1; 12 bases are shared with TRBD2. This CDR3 is 17 amino acids long. Germline V lookup: CDR1 SGHVS, CDR2 FNYEAQ. The V gene end was trimmed by 10 bases and the J gene end by 3 bases; junction bases not matched to a gene: 13. The entire variable domain, with the rest obtained from reference TRBV7-6 and TRBJ2-1, is as follows: GAGVSQSPRYKVTKRGQDVALRCDPISGHVSLYWYRQALGQGPEFLTYFNYEAQQDKSGLPNDRFSAERPEGSISTLTIQRTEQRDSAMYRCATGLLTSGSSYNEQFFGPGTRLTVL.